This note documents a single T cell receptor (beta chain) sequence. The antigen is not known. TCRdb re-called the 10x single-cell sequencing reads; one entry per CDR3 protein, DNA not given. Here the sample table reports approximately 1,200 distinct CDR3 sequences. The data originate from a study of CD8 T cells in cerebrospinal fluid in Alzheimer's disease. CDR1 SEHNR and CDR2 FQNEAQ come from the germline V gene (reference sequence). The length of the CDR3 is 14 residues. General observations from the study: The largest CSF clone was proportionally bigger in mild cognitive impairment or Alzheimer's disease than controls.

Live CSF cells were sorted with a live/dead marker for droplet-based sequencing. The TCR comes from a human donor in good health. Sequences were obtained from cerebrospinal fluid. The rearrangement links TRBV7-9 to TRBJ2-1; TCRdb designates TRBD1, a call that cannot be tested without DNA. The CDR3 is CASNPDRLNNEQFF.